Listed below are T cell receptor beta chains from one sample, sequenced in a study of shared clonotypes between healthy human individuals. The protocol was immunoSEQ multiplex PCR, while the TCRdb copy is restricted to in-frame clones and leaves out a portion. The sample records approximately 1,000,000 clones, around 82% being singletons. The source material was memory CD4+ T cells from PBMCs. These receptors came from a man aged 18 to 29 in good health. Some clones in this sample may be carry-over from other donors' samples. CDR3s include the opening cysteine and the closing phenylalanine or tryptophan. Some rows mark clone size as missing; the rest say once, few, many or name a class of expanded clone.

size: few
V: TRBV18
J: TRBJ2-5
CDR3: CASSPRVETQYF

size: .
V: TRBV7-9
J: TRBJ1-4
CDR3: CASSRTNEKLFF

size: .
V: TRBV19
J: TRBJ2-7
CDR3: CASKSRGQYEQYF

size: many
V: TRBV2
J: TRBJ1-5
CDR3: CASSAPGTVGNQPQHF

size: .
V: TRBV18
J: TRBJ2-5
CDR3: CASSPNQETQYF

size: .
V: TRBV28
J: TRBJ2-3
CDR3: CASSLSVDTQYF

size: .
V: TRBV19
J: TRBJ2-7
CDR3: CASSLNRATSYEQYF

size: .
V: TRBV9
J: TRBJ1-4
CDR3: CASSVGVRGVDEKLFF

size: .
V: TRBV20-1
J: TRBJ1-2
CDR3: CSALDGYTF

size: .
V: TRBV7-2
J: TRBJ2-3
CDR3: CASSPRGTGNLDTQYF

size: .
V: TRBV9
J: TRBJ2-2
CDR3: CASSVELAGTGELFF

size: .
V: TRBV5-1
J: TRBJ2-7
CDR3: CASTSGRQGASEQYF

size: .
V: TRBV28
J: TRBJ2-1
CDR3: CASSSRTSGTKQFF

size: .
V: TRBV27
J: TRBJ2-1
CDR3: CASTHWWGTTQNNEQFF

size: .
V: TRBV19
J: TRBJ2-1
CDR3: CASSPQGLGLYNEQFF

size: .
V: TRBV9
J: TRBJ1-2
CDR3: CASSGSGTANHGYTF

size: few
V: TRBV5-1
J: TRBJ1-1
CDR3: CASSFDRVNTEAFF

size: .
V: TRBV19
J: TRBJ2-5
CDR3: CASSARPGTGSETQYF

size: .
V: TRBV28
J: TRBJ1-1
CDR3: CASSPQGNSNTEAFF